This passage covers 9 T cell receptor beta chains from one sample sequenced in a study of early T cells in non-severe SARS-CoV-2 infection. TCRdb independently ran MiXCR on the 5' RACE reads; one entry per CDR3 protein. The sample includes tens of thousands of distinct CDR3 sequences, about 12% of them seen just once. This material consisted of whole blood, taken at baseline. The receptors shown here come from an adult who was a healthcare worker with PCR-confirmed SARS-CoV-2 infection or an uninfected control (not recorded which).

This clonotype was seen only a few times. The rearrangement links TRBV2 to TRBJ1-6; 9 nucleotides agree with TRBD1. The CDR3 runs to 14 residues. CDR1 and CDR2 from the germline V gene are SNHLY and FYNNEI. V was clipped by 4 bases and J by 7 bases; unmatched bases: 2. For the CDR3, the DNA is TGTGCCAGCAGTGGGGACAGGGAGAATTCACCCCTCCACTTT. It specifies CASSGDRENSPLHF.

In its sample, this clonotype was seen a few times. The chain is built from TRBV29-1 and TRBJ2-1, with D uncertain. The CDR3 is made up of 13 amino acids. V was clipped by 6 bases and J by 0 bases, with 9 bases between them. Germline V CDR1 and CDR2: SQVTM, ANQGSEA. The CDR3 region has the DNA TGCAGCGTCGAGCGCTTCTCCTACAATGAGCAGTTCTTC. Translation: CSVERFSYNEQFF.

This chain uses TRBV4-1 with TRBJ1-6; TRBD1 aligns across 10 bases. Germline V gene lookup returns CDR1 MGHRA and CDR2 YSYEKL. After removal of 0 bases from V and 9 bases from J, the junction contained 5 bases not matched to a gene. The CDR3 totals 16 residues. The CDR3 DNA reads TGCGCCAGCAGCCAAGATAGGACAGGGGGAGGTTCACCCCTCCACTTT. Translated, it gives CASSQDRTGGGSPLHF.

This clonotype was detected a few times. The CDR3 loop is CASRPDRGYSYEQYF. CDR3 DNA sequence: TGTGCCAGCAGACCGGACAGGGGTTACTCCTACGAGCAGTACTTC. V usage is TRBV2 and J usage is TRBJ2-7; TRBD1 matches at 9 bases. V was pared by 6 bases and J by 0 bases, with 6 bases of the junction left unmatched. CDR1 and CDR2 from the germline V gene are SNHLY and FYNNEI. This CDR3 spans 15 amino acids.

V is TRBV18 and J is TRBJ2-3, with 13 bases lining up with TRBD2. Germline V gene sequence: CDR1 KGHSH, CDR2 LQKENI. The CDR3 is 13 residues long. V lost 6 bases and J lost 13; bases outside the gene matches: 7. CDR3 DNA sequence: TGTGCCAGCTCTCCAACAGGACTAGCGGGGGAGTATTTT. The encoded protein is CASSPTGLAGEYF.

This clonotype has just a few counts. The V and J genes are TRBV18 and TRBJ2-5, with 8 nucleotides matching TRBD2. CDR1 and CDR2 (germline): KGHSH, LQKENI. The CDR3 extends over 15 amino acids. V dropped 6 bases and J dropped 7; count of bases not matched to a gene: 13. The CDR3, as DNA: TGTGCCAGCTCCCTTAGCGGGACTACTATTGGGACCCAGTACTTC. Amino acids: CASSLSGTTIGTQYF.

For this clonotype: One base away lies a much larger clone, so this may be a sequencing read error. This rearrangement joins TRBV28 to TRBJ2-3; D not resolved. V lost 7 bases and J 2 bases, leaving 4 bases between the germline ends. The CDR3 contains 11 residues. Looked up from germline, CDR1 is MDHEN and CDR2 is SYDVKM. CDR3 residues: CASTLTDTQYF. CDR3 DNA: TGTGCCAGCACCCTCACAGATACGCAGTATTTT. The full variable domain, with the rest looked up from reference TRBV28 and TRBJ2-3, is DVKVTQSSRYLVKRTGEKVFLECVQDMDHENMFWYRQDPGLGLRLIYFSYDVKMKEKGDIPEGYSVSREKKERFSLILESASTNQTSMYLCASTLTDTQYFGPGTRLTVL.

This chain connects TRBV9 to TRBJ2-2, with D tentatively TRBD1 or TRBD2 (5 bases each). This CDR3 is 16 amino acids long. Trimming took 2 bases from V and 4 from J, leaving 15 bases between them. Germline CDR1 reads SGDLS; CDR2 reads YYNGEE. As DNA, the CDR3 is TGTGCCAGCAGCGTTAGAGGGACCGAAGGCACCGGGGAGCTGTTTTTT. The encoded protein is CASSVRGTEGTGELFF.

This clonotype was found a few times. This chain connects TRBV10-3 to TRBJ2-2; 13 bases fit TRBD2. CDR1 and CDR2 (germline): ENHRY, SYGVKD. The CDR3 totals 18 residues. V trimming: 3 bases; J trimming: 6 bases; junction bases outside the gene matches: 10. The CDR3 DNA sequence: TGTGCCATCAGTGAAGCGGGACTAGCGGGATGGGGCCCCGGGGAGCTGTTTTTT. Translating it yields CAISEAGLAGWGPGELFF.